This T cell receptor (beta chain) was profiled in a study of T cells in Graves' hyperthyroidism and ophthalmopathy. The investigators amplified TCR beta CDR3 regions from RNA transcripts. When the TCR CDR3 underwent first-round RT-PCR, the HTBI primer set was used. Each CDR3 protein is one row after TCRdb ran MiXCR on the multiplex PCR reads. The table has hundreds of thousands of distinct CDR3 sequences, just under 45% seen once; the top ten hold approximately 6.8%. Lactation, pregnancy, other autoimmune disease or uncontrolled infection led to exclusion of patients. Study-level points and caveats: Classification by a 13 V-J model distinguished ophthalmopathy from stable hyperthyroidism. Among thyroid clonotypes expanded above 0.001, most also appeared in blood. Median prediction lead before ophthalmopathy onset was 5 to 7.5 months with the model.

The germline CDR1 and CDR2 sequences are SQVTM and ANQGSEA. CDR3 length equals 14 residues. Unmatched junction bases numbered 7, after V lost 5 bases and J lost 6 bases. This clonotype was picked up many times. Its specificity is unknown. Sequencing was done on a sample of peripheral blood or thyroid tissue (not recorded which). This TCR was sampled from an adult man with Graves' disease, either hyperthyroidism or ophthalmopathy (not recorded which). This sequence joins TRBV29-1 and TRBJ2-7, with TRBD2 identical over 13 bases. The CDR3 sequence: CSVSDRTSGSEQYF. CDR3 DNA sequence: TGCAGCGTTTCCGACCGGACTAGCGGGAGCGAGCAGTACTTC.